Given below is one T cell receptor (beta chain) in context. Its antigen is still unknown. This sample stems from a study of monozygotic twins with inflammatory bowel disease. General study points: Among T cells, the various subtypes were not distinguishable. Differing immunosuppressive treatments may have added variability to patient repertoires.

Each sample had eight separate cDNA synthesis reactions. Template switching was used to attach UMIs, which incorporated a 6-nucleotide sample barcode. TCRdb reprocessed the 5' RACE reads and stores each CDR3 protein as one record, lacking DNA. The sample has fewer than 550,000 distinct CDR3 sequences; the top ten hold about 2.3%. Germline values: CDR1 ENHRY, CDR2 SYGVKD. The CDR3 runs to 15 residues. The origin of this receptor is a human donor with ulcerative colitis or Crohn's disease, or a healthy co-twin of an affected twin (not recorded which). Sequenced: blood. The chain combines TRBV10-3 with TRBJ1-5. The CDR3 sequence is CAISDEGQEGQPQHF.